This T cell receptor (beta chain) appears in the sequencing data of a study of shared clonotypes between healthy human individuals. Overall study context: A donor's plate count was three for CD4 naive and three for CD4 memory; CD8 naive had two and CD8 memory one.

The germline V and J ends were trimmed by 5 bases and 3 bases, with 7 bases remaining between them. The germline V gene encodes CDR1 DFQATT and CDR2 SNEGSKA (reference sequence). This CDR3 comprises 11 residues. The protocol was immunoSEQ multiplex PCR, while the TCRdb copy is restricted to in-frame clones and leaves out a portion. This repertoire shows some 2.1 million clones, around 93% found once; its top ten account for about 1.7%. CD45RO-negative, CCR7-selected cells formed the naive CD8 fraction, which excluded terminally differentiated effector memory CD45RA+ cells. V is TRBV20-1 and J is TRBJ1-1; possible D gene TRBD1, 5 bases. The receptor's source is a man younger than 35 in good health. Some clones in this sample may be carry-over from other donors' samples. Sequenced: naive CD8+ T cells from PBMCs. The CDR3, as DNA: TGCAGTGCTGGGGCCTACACTGAAGCTTTCTTT. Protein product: CSAGAYTEAFF.